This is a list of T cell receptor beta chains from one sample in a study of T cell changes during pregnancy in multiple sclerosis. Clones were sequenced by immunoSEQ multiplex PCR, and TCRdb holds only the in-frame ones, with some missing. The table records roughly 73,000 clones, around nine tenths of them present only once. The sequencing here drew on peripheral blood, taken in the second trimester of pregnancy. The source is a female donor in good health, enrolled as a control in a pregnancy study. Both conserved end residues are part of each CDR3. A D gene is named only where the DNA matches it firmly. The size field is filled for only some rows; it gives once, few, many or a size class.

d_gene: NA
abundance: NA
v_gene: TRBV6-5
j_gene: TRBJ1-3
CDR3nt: TGTGCCAGCGGGGGGGGACTTTTCTCTGGAAACACCATATATTTT
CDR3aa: CASGGGLFSGNTIYF

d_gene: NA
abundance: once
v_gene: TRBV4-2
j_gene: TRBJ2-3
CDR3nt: TGTGCCAGCAGCCAAGATGCGGTTACTACAGATACGCAGTATTTT
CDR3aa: CASSQDAVTTDTQYF

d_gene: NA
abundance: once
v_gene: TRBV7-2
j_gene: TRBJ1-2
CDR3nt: TGTGCCAGCAGCTACAATCCGGGTGTTGATGGCTACACCTTC
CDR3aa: CASSYNPGVDGYTF

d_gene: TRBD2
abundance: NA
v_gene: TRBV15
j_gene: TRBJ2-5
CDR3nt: TGTGCCACCAGCAGAGATGGGACTAGCCGCCAAGAGACCCAGTACTTC
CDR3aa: CATSRDGTSRQETQYF

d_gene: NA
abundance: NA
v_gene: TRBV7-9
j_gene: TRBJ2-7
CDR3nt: TGTGCCAGCAGCCAGACTGTCTCCTACGAGCAGTACTTC
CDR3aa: CASSQTVSYEQYF

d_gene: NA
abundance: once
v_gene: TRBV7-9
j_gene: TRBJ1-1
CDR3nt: TGTGCCAGCAGCGTTACAGGGAGTGACACTGAAGCTTTCTTT
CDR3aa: CASSVTGSDTEAFF

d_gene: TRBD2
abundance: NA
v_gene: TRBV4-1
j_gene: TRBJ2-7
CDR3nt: TGCGCCAGCAGCCGACTAGCGGGGGGGGCCTACGAGCAGTACTTC
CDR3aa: CASSRLAGGAYEQYF

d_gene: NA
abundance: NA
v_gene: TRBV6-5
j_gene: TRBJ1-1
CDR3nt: TGTGCCAGCAGTTGGGGGGGGCCCCGCTTTACTGAAGCTTTCTTT
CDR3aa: CASSWGGPRFTEAFF

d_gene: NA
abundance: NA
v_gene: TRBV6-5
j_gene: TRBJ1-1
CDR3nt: TGTGCCAGCAGTTACACACAGGGCAGGCGGAACACTGAAGCTTTCTTT
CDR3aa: CASSYTQGRRNTEAFF

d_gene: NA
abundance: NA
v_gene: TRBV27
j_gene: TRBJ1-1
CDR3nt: TGTGCCAGCAGTTACGGGGTCTTTAACACTGAAGCTTTCTTT
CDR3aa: CASSYGVFNTEAFF

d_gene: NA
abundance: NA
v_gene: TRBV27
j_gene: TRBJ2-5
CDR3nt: TGTGCCAGCAGTTTAAGCTTTAAAGAGACCCAGTACTTC
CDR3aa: CASSLSFKETQYF

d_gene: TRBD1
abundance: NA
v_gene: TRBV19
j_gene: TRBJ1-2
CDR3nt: TGTGCCAGTAGTATAAGAACAGGGGGATATGGCTACACCTTC
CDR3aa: CASSIRTGGYGYTF

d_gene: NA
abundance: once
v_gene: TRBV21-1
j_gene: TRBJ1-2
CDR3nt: TGTGCCAGCTCAGGGTTCGATGGCTACACCTTC
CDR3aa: CASSGFDGYTF

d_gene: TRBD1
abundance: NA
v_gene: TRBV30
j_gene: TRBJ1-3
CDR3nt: TGTGCCTGGAGTCCACAGGGGTTTTCTGGAAACACCATATATTTT
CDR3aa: CAWSPQGFSGNTIYF

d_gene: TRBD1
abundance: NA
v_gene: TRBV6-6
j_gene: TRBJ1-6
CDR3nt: TGTGCCAGCACCGTCACAGGGGTTAATTCACCCCTCCACTTT
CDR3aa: CASTVTGVNSPLHF

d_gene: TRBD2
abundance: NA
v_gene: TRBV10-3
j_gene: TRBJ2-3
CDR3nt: TGTGCCGCGAACGGGGGGAACACAGATACGCAGTATTTT
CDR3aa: CAANGGNTDTQYF

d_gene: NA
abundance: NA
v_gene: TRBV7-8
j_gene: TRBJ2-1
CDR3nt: TGTGCCAGCAGCCCTGCCGGGGGTAGGGATGAGCAGTTCTTC
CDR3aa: CASSPAGGRDEQFF

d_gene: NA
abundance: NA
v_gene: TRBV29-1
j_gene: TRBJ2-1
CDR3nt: TGCAGCGTTGTATTGCACGATGGACTATACAATGAGCAGTTCTTC
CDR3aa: CSVVLHDGLYNEQFF